One sample yielded the 14 T cell receptor beta chains listed below, sequenced in a study of blood T cell repertoires in COVID-19. Clones were sequenced by immunoSEQ multiplex PCR, and TCRdb holds only the in-frame ones, with some missing. The profile shows some 27,000 clones, roughly 80% of them singletons. Sequenced: peripheral blood. The receptor set was obtained from a man aged 65-85 years with acute or convalescent COVID-19.

The chain joins TRBV2 to TRBJ2-7, with 12 bases fitting TRBD1. Germline V gene data show CDR1 as SNHLY and CDR2 as FYNNEI. This CDR3 has 15 amino acids. V trimming: 7 bases; J trimming: 6 bases; junction bases outside the gene matches: 10. As DNA, the CDR3 is TGTGCCAGCATACTCACCGGGACAGGGGGCCTCGAGCAGTACTTC. Protein product: CASILTGTGGLEQYF.

The CDR3 region has the DNA TGCGCCAGCAGCTTGGCTTCGGACGAGCAGTACTTC. It codes for CASSLASDEQYF. This sequence joins TRBV5-1 and TRBJ2-7; D remains unclear. V gave up 0 bases and J gave up 5 bases, with 6 bases separating them. This CDR3 region has 12 residues. From germline, CDR1 is SGHRS and CDR2 YFSETQ.

V and J are TRBV7-6 and TRBJ2-3, with TRBD1 matching 9 bases. Looked up from germline, CDR1 is SGHVS and CDR2 is FNYEAQ. J gave up 1 base and V 4 bases, and 9 bases lay outside the gene matches. CDR3 size: 17 residues. The chain's CDR3 is CASSSTGGGPRTDTQYF. The CDR3 region has the DNA TGTGCCAGCAGCTCCACAGGGGGCGGTCCGCGCACAGATACGCAGTATTTT.

The gene calls are TRBV5-1 and TRBJ2-3; 7 positions match TRBD1. With V trimmed by 1 base and J by 1 base, 6 bases remained unmatched. CDR1 is SGHRS and CDR2 is YFSETQ in the germline V gene. CDR3 size: 16 residues. CDR3 protein: CASSLPTGTGTDTQYF. DNA for the CDR3: TGCGCCAGCAGCTTGCCAACCGGGACAGGCACAGATACGCAGTATTTT.

This chain links TRBV7-2 with TRBJ2-1, with TRBD2 identical over 8 bases. Germline V gene lookup returns CDR1 SGHTA and CDR2 FQGNSA. The V segment lost 0 bases and the J segment 15 bases; nucleotides outside the gene matches: 10. The CDR3 extends over 14 amino acids. Here the CDR3 DNA reads TGTGCCAGCAGCTTAGCGGTCGGGAGGGATCGGCCGTTCTTC. Amino acid sequence: CASSLAVGRDRPFF.

The chain is built from TRBV6-5 and TRBJ2-1, with D tentatively TRBD2 (6 bases). V lost 11 bases and J lost 8, with 16 bases in between. CDR1 is MNHEY, CDR2 SVGAGI, per germline. The CDR3 runs to 12 residues. The CDR3: CAARPGVHEQFF. The CDR3 nucleotides read TGTGCCGCGCGACCGGGAGTGCATGAGCAGTTCTTC.

This sequence joins TRBV7-3 and TRBJ2-3; a weak D match, TRBD2 (7 bases). Germline V CDR1 and CDR2: SGHTA, FQGTGA. Trimming removed 1 base at V and 2 bases at J, with 10 bases between. The CDR3 runs to 15 residues. CDR3 residues: CASSLRGGLTDTQYF. Written as DNA, the CDR3 is TGTGCCAGCAGCTTAAGGGGGGGCCTCACAGATACGCAGTATTTT.

J is TRBJ1-5 and V is TRBV28, with D unclear. The CDR3 is 12 amino acids. V dropped 8 bases and J dropped 1 base, with 6 bases sitting between them. Germline values: CDR1 MDHEN, CDR2 SYDVKM. This CDR3 is CASEVSNQPQHF. For the CDR3, the DNA is TGTGCCAGCGAGGTAAGCAATCAGCCCCAGCATTTT.

V is TRBV4-2 and J is TRBJ1-5, with TRBD1 identical over 7 bases. Looked up from germline, CDR1 is LGHNA and CDR2 is YNFKEQ. This CDR3 is built from 15 residues. J lost 4 bases, V lost 0 bases, and 3 bases had no gene match. DNA of the CDR3: TGTGCCAGCAGCCAAGACCGGGACAGTAATCAGCCCCAGCATTTT. Translated: CASSQDRDSNQPQHF.

The DNA for the CDR3 is TGTGCCAGCACCCGGACAGGGAGAACTTTAGGGGAGCAGTTCTTC. It yields the protein CASTRTGRTLGEQFF. V and J are TRBV11-2 and TRBJ2-1; 8 bases are a match to TRBD1. Looked up from germline, CDR1 is SGHAT and CDR2 is FQNNGV. The CDR3 loop spans 15 amino acids. V shed 7 bases and J 10 bases; nucleotides not matched to a gene: 15.

This chain links TRBV6-4 with TRBJ2-7; 8 bases fit TRBD1. Per germline, CDR1 MRHNA and CDR2 SNTAGT. The CDR3 runs to 15 residues. J gave up 4 bases and V 0 bases, and 5 bases lay outside the gene matches. This CDR3 is CASSDSATGVYEQYF. The CDR3 DNA follows: TGTGCCAGCAGTGACTCCGCGACAGGGGTATACGAGCAGTACTTC.

This clone occurred a few times. The chain is built from TRBV15 and TRBJ2-1; TRBD1 matches 8 bases. Trimming at V came to 5 bases and at J to 8 bases, leaving 14 bases not matched to a gene. Germline V CDR1 and CDR2: LNHNV, YYDKDF (reference sequence). The CDR3 is made up of 16 amino acids. This chain's CDR3 is CATSGKDREIWDEQFF. The DNA of the CDR3 is TGTGCCACCAGCGGAAAGGACAGGGAGATATGGGATGAGCAGTTCTTC.

This rearrangement joins TRBV9 to TRBJ2-1, with 10 bases aligning to TRBD2. This CDR3 contains 18 residues. V was clipped by 0 bases and J by 7 bases; unmatched bases: 13. CDR1 is SGDLS, CDR2 YYNGEE, per germline. CDR3 protein: CASSVEPSGSRGQNEQFF. CDR3 nucleotides: TGTGCCAGCAGCGTAGAACCTAGCGGGAGCAGGGGTCAAAATGAGCAGTTCTTC.

This clone was counted many times. The rearrangement uses TRBV7-9 and TRBJ1-5, with D tentatively TRBD1 (6 bases). CDR3 length: 15 amino acids. CDR1 is SEHNR, CDR2 FQNEAQ, per germline (reference sequence). V lost 5 bases to trimming and J lost 6 bases, with 17 bases between them. In nucleotides, the CDR3 is TGTGCCAGCAGCCAATCACAGGGATCGGGTCAGCCCCAGCATTTT. Translation: CASSQSQGSGQPQHF.